Each of the 14 T cell receptor beta chains below was sequenced from the same sample in a study of blood T cell repertoires in COVID-19. Produced via immunoSEQ multiplex PCR; TCRdb's table is partial and in-frame only. The table has fewer than 500,000 clones, 70% to 90% seen once. The source material was peripheral blood. Every receptor here comes from a man in his late teens or twenties with COVID-19, enrolled during active disease.

The chain is built from TRBV4-1 and TRBJ1-5; D gene unclear. There are 14 residues in the CDR3. V was clipped by 2 bases and J by 4 bases, with 9 bases between them. CDR1 and CDR2 (germline): MGHRA, YSYEKL. In nucleotides, the CDR3 is TGCGCCAGCAGCCAATTAACGGAGAATCAGCCCCAGCATTTT. Amino acids: CASSQLTENQPQHF.

This rearrangement joins TRBV27 to TRBJ1-1, with 10 bases lining up with TRBD1. V trimming: 3 bases; J trimming: 0 bases; junction bases outside the gene matches: 1. CDR1 and CDR2 (germline): MNHEY, SMNVEV (reference sequence). The CDR3 spans 15 residues. In DNA form, the CDR3 reads TGTGCCAGCAGTTTGGGACAGGGGATGAACACTGAAGCTTTCTTT. It encodes CASSLGQGMNTEAFF.

The V call is TRBV11-2, the J call TRBJ1-1; D possibly corresponds to TRBD1 (5 bases). Germline CDR1 and CDR2: SGHAT and FQNNGV. The CDR3 runs to 15 residues. V lost 2 bases and J 5 bases, leaving 15 bases between the germline ends. The CDR3 spells CASSLKVAGRTEAFF. The CDR3 bases are TGTGCCAGCAGCTTAAAGGTGGCAGGGAGGACTGAAGCTTTCTTT.

This sequence joins TRBV18 and TRBJ2-3, with 15 bases lining up with TRBD2. This CDR3 is 16 amino acids long. V gave up 0 bases and J gave up 10 bases; unmatched junction bases: 5. Germline CDR1 and CDR2: KGHSH and LQKENI. CDR3 in amino acids: CASSPPGLAGGEAQYF. The CDR3, as DNA: TGTGCCAGCTCACCACCGGGACTAGCGGGGGGAGAGGCGCAGTATTTT. Looking up the rest from reference TRBV18 and TRBJ2-3 gives the full variable domain: NAGVMQNPRHLVRRRGQEARLRCSPMKGHSHVYWYRQLPEEGLKFMVYLQKENIIDESGMPKERFSAEFPKEGPSILRIQQVVRGDSAAYFCASSPPGLAGGEAQYFGPGTRLTVL.

The rearrangement uses TRBV27 and TRBJ1-2, with D possibly being TRBD1 (6 bases). V shed 6 bases and J shed 4 bases, with 12 bases lying between them. The CDR3 length is 13 residues. CDR1 is MNHEY and CDR2 is SMNVEV in the germline V gene (reference sequence). The DNA of the CDR3 is TGTGCCAGCAGGCGGGGGGGCGGCTATGGCTACACCTTC. Translated: CASRRGGGYGYTF.

Only a few counts were recorded for this clone. The rearrangement uses TRBV5-1 and TRBJ1-3; the D gene is possibly TRBD1 (5 bases). The CDR3 extends over 16 amino acids. Trimming removed 0 bases at V and 0 bases at J, with 10 bases between. Germline V gives CDR1 SGHRS, CDR2 YFSETQ. The CDR3 loop reads CASSLGQSLSGNTIYF. The CDR3 region has the DNA TGCGCCAGCAGCTTGGGACAGTCGCTCTCTGGAAACACCATATATTTT.

CDR3 in DNA: TGTGCCAGCAGTCGTTTGAACACTGAAGCTTTCTTT. It encodes CASSRLNTEAFF. The genes are TRBV7-8 and TRBJ1-1; no reliable D call. Trimming removed 6 bases at V and 0 bases at J, with 5 bases between. Germline CDR1 SGHVS, CDR2 FQNEAQ. This CDR3 region has 12 residues. Complete variable domain (other parts from reference TRBV7-8 and TRBJ1-1): GAGVSQSPRYKVAKRGQDVALRCDPISGHVSLFWYQQALGQGPEFLTYFQNEAQLDKSGLPSDRFFAERPEGSVSTLKIQRTQQEDSAVYLCASSRLNTEAFFGQGTRLTVV.

The J gene is TRBJ2-2, the V gene TRBV2; 8 nucleotides line up with TRBD2. Germline lookup yields CDR1 SNHLY and CDR2 FYNNEI. V trimming: 6 bases; J trimming: 4 bases; junction bases outside the gene matches: 7. The CDR3 length is 15 residues. This chain's CDR3 is CASRGGLASTGELFF. In nucleotides, the CDR3 is TGTGCCAGCAGAGGAGGACTAGCTTCCACCGGGGAGCTGTTTTTT.

The table lists this clone with a count of one. The rearrangement uses TRBV19 and TRBJ2-6; possibly TRBD1 for D (6 bases). The CDR3 spans 18 residues. The germline V gene encodes CDR1 LNHDA and CDR2 SQIVND (reference sequence). Trimming cost V 4 bases and J 4 bases, with 20 bases left between them. The CDR3 protein is CASSSRGRQSEGANVLTF. The CDR3 DNA reads TGTGCCAGTAGTAGTAGGGGGAGACAGAGTGAAGGGGCCAACGTCCTGACTTTC.

The V and J genes are TRBV15 and TRBJ2-4; D is unclear. CDR1 and CDR2 from the germline V gene are LNHNV and YYDKDF (reference sequence). Trimming removed 0 bases from V and 0 bases from J, with 9 bases in between. The CDR3 is 16 residues long. The CDR3 sequence: CATSRDGAVAKNIQYF. The DNA of the CDR3 is TGTGCCACCAGCAGAGATGGAGCAGTAGCCAAAAACATTCAGTACTTC.

This clone was detected a few times. This rearrangement joins TRBV7-9 to TRBJ2-7; 12 positions match TRBD1. The CDR3 totals 17 residues. V lost 8 bases and J lost 5; bases outside the gene matches: 16. The germline V gene has CDR1 SEHNR and CDR2 FQNEAQ (reference sequence). CDR3 sequence (DNA): TGTGCCAGCGGATCGGCCTCCGGGACAGGGGGCTTCGACGAGCAGTACTTC. It is translated as CASGSASGTGGFDEQYF.

This clone appeared a single time. V usage is TRBV29-1 and J usage is TRBJ2-5; TRBD2 might be the D (6 bases). Per germline, CDR1 SQVTM and CDR2 ANQGSEA. The CDR3 contains 13 residues. The CDR3 here is CAARGGVQETQYF. CDR3 DNA: TGCGCAGCCCGGGGAGGCGTCCAAGAGACCCAGTACTTC.

The J gene is TRBJ1-1, the V gene TRBV10-3; D is unresolved. The germline CDR1 and CDR2 sequences are ENHRY and SYGVKD. The V end was cut by 4 bases, the J end by 6 bases, with 9 bases between. The CDR3 has 12 residues. CDR3 amino acids: CAISAGWAEAFF. The CDR3 DNA follows: TGTGCCATCAGTGCGGGGTGGGCTGAAGCTTTCTTT.

The chain has TRBV6-5 and TRBJ2-2; a possible D gene is TRBD2 (5 bases). The CDR3 is 14 amino acids. Looked up from germline, CDR1 is MNHEY and CDR2 is SVGAGI. V dropped 6 bases and J dropped 7 bases, with 15 bases sitting between them. This CDR3 is CASRGWTLGGELFF. The CDR3 DNA is TGTGCCAGCAGGGGGTGGACTCTGGGCGGGGAGCTGTTTTTT.